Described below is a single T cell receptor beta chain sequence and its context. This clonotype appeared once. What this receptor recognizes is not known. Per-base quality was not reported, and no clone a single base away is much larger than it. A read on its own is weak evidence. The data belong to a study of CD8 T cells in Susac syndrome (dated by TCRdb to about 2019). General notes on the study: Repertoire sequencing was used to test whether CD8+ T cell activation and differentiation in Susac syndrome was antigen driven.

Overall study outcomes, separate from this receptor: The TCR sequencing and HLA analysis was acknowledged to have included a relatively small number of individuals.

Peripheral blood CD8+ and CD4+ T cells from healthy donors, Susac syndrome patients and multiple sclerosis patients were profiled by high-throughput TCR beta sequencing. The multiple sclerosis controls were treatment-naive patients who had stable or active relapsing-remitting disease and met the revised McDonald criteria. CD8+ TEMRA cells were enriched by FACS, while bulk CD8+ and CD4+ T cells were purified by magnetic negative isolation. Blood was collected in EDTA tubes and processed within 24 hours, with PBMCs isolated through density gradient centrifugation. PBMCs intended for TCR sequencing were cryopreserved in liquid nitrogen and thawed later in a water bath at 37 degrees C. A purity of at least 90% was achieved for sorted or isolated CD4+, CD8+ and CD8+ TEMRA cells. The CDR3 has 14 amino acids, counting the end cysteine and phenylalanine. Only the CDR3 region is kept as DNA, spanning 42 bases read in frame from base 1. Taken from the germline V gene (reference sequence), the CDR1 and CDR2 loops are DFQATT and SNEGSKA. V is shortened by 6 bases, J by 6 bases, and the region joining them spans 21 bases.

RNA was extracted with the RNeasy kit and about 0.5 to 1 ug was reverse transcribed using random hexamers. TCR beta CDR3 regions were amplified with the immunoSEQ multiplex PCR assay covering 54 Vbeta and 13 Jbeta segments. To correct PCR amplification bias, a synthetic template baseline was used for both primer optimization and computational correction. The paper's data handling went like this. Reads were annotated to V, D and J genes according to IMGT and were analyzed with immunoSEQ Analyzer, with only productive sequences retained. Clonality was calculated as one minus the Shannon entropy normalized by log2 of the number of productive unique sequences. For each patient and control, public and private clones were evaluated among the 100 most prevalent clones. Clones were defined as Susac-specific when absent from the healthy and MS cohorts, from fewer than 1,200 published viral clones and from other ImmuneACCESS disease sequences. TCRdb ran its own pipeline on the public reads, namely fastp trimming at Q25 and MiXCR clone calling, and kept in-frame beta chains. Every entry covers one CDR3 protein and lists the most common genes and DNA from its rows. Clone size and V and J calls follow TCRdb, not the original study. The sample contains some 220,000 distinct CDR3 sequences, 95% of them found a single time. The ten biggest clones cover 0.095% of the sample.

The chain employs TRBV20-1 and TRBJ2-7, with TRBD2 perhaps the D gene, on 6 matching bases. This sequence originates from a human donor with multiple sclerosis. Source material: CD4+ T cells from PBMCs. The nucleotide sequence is TGCAGTGCGGCCCACTTGCGGGGTCGGGGCGAGCAGTACTTC. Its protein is CSAAHLRGRGEQYF.